These T cell receptor beta chains were read from a single sample in a study of T cell repertoires and Cas9 in healthy adults. Repertoires were generated with immunoSEQ multiplex PCR, while TCRdb's copy carries only in-frame clones and drops some. In the table there are tens of thousands of clones, roughly 92% of which are singletons. The source material was CD4+ effector T cells (CD127+, CD25-, CD137-, CD154-) from PBMCs; culture status not recorded. The receptor source for this set is a human donor in good health. CDR3s include the opening cysteine and the closing phenylalanine or tryptophan. D genes are given only for firm matches. For some rows the clone size is stated as once, few or many, or as a class when expanded; others skip it.

D gene,V gene,CDR3 length,J gene,clone size,CDR3 protein,CDR3 DNA
.,TRBV5-5,18,TRBJ1-5,once,CASSLVFRRENSNQPQHF,TGTGCCAGCAGCTTGGTTTTTAGACGGGAAAATAGCAATCAGCCCCAGCATTTT
.,TRBV27,14,TRBJ1-3,.,CASSPWDGGNTIYF,TGTGCCAGCAGTCCCTGGGACGGTGGAAACACCATATATTTT
.,TRBV28,16,TRBJ2-1,once,CASSLDVPGGWSEQFF,TGTGCCAGCAGTTTAGATGTGCCGGGGGGCTGGAGTGAGCAGTTCTTC
TRBD1,TRBV6-5,14,TRBJ1-4,.,CASSYVQGGEKLFF,TGTGCCAGCAGTTATGTCCAGGGGGGTGAAAAACTGTTTTTT
.,TRBV9,15,TRBJ2-2,.,CASSVRGRAHRGAVF,TGTGCCAGCAGCGTCCGGGGGAGAGCCCACCGGGGAGCTGTTTTT
.,TRBV27,15,TRBJ1-1,.,CASAIGDRTNTEAFF,TGTGCCAGCGCTATCGGCGACAGGACGAACACTGAAGCTTTCTTT
.,TRBV4-3,13,TRBJ2-5,.,CASSPNIVETQYF,TGCGCCAGCAGCCCTAACATCGTCGAGACCCAGTACTTC
TRBD2,TRBV18,14,TRBJ2-4,.,CASSPQSGGNIQYF,TGTGCCAGCTCACCACAGAGCGGGGGGAACATTCAGTACTTC
.,TRBV19,16,TRBJ2-1,.,CASSTARGTEYNEQFF,TGTGCCAGTAGTACCGCTCGGGGGACGGAGTACAATGAGCAGTTCTTC
.,TRBV19,12,TRBJ1-5,.,CASSLVGGGQHF,TGTGCCAGTAGCCTTGTGGGAGGGGGCCAGCATTTT
TRBD1,TRBV11-3,15,TRBJ2-2,.,CASSARTGLRGELFF,TGTGCCAGCAGCGCCCGGACAGGCCTCCGCGGGGAGCTGTTTTTT
TRBD1,TRBV19,14,TRBJ1-5,.,CASSPTGGSQPQHF,TGTGCCAGTAGTCCCACAGGGGGCTCTCAGCCCCAGCATTTT
TRBD1,TRBV27,13,TRBJ1-2,.,CASSDRVNYGYTF,TGTGCCAGCAGCGACAGGGTAAACTATGGCTACACCTTC
TRBD1,TRBV5-1,17,TRBJ1-6,.,CASSSLGGQGDYSPLHF,TGCGCCAGCAGCTCCTTAGGTGGACAGGGGGATTATTCACCCCTCCACTTT
TRBD1,TRBV6-5,13,TRBJ1-6,.,CASSLTGDSPLHF,TGTGCCAGCAGTTTGACAGGGGATTCACCCCTCCACTTT